This T cell receptor (beta chain) derives from a study of response to subunit inactivated influenza vaccine (dated by TCRdb to 2017 to 2018). Study-level background: Deep quantitative profiling of the T cell receptor repertoire was used in the study to follow responses to a trivalent subunit inactivated influenza vaccine. Broad study findings and their caveats: The authors suggested that each seasonal influenza vaccination may recruit only a limited number of new T cells.

The germline V gene (reference sequence) specifies SEHNR as CDR1 and FQNEAQ as CDR2. V was cut back by 5 bases and J by 2 bases, leaving a gap of 7 bases between them. The CDR3 goes from the cysteine to the phenylalanine over 12 residues. Kept here is only the CDR3 DNA, which spans 36 bases and is read in frame from base 1. Library construction relied on RT-PCR. The reads were generated on an Illumina HiSeq 2500. TCRdb reran the public reads through fastp at Q25 and MiXCR, keeping productive beta chains. Each CDR3 protein gets just one entry, which takes the most common genes and DNA from the rows behind it. The sample profile shows about 580,000 distinct CDR3 sequences; about 15% of them were found once. The ten largest make up around 10% of the sample. This clonotype has just a few counts. Its specific antigen is unknown. Nothing much larger sits one base from this clone, and base qualities are not available.

The receptor chain draws on TRBV7-9 and TRBJ2-7; there is no confident call for the D gene. This clonotype was obtained from a man aged 50-59 years who received an inactivated influenza vaccine. Donor details come from another sample of the same person, matched by shared clones. The sequenced sample was PBMCs from blood, obtained about 11 days after vaccination. The DNA sequence is TGTGCCAGCAGCGCGACCCCCTACGAGCAGTACTTC. Translated, it reads CASSATPYEQYF.